The 24 T cell receptor beta chains below all came from one sample that was sequenced in a study of CD8+ T cells in alopecia areata. cDNA reverse transcribed from extracted RNA served as the sequencing template. Profiling relied on immunoSEQ multiplex PCR, and the TCRdb table lists in-frame clones only, not all of them. The sample yields about 200,000 clones, about three fifths seen once. Sequenced material: CD4+ T cells sorted from blood, taken at week 0. The receptors here all came from a human donor with alopecia areata.

The chain has TRBV29-1 and TRBJ2-2; D not certain. The germline gives CDR1 SQVTM, CDR2 ANQGSEA. Trimming stripped 4 bases from V and 2 bases from J, with 11 bases between. This CDR3 comprises 14 residues. CDR3: CSVGRRINTGELFF. CDR3 DNA sequence: TGCAGCGTTGGGCGGCGGATAAACACCGGGGAGCTGTTTTTT.

The V gene is TRBV4-1, the J gene TRBJ1-5; no clear D. The CDR3 sequence is 15 residues long. Trimming left V 1 base short and J 3 bases short, with 10 bases between. Germline CDR1 MGHRA, CDR2 YSYEKL. In DNA form, the CDR3 reads TGCGCCAGCAGCCAAGTGAGGGCAGACAATCAGCCCCAGCATTTT. Protein product: CASSQVRADNQPQHF.

The V gene is TRBV30, the J gene TRBJ1-2, with a possible D match to TRBD1 (6 bases). Germline values: CDR1 GTSNPN, CDR2 SVGIG (reference sequence). The CDR3 has 11 residues. DNA of the CDR3: TGTGCTGGGAGGGGGGCGGATGGCTACACCTTC. Translation: CAGRGADGYTF.

The chain couples TRBV30 to TRBJ2-5, with D uncertain. Trimming removed 5 bases at V and 3 bases at J, with 4 bases between. The CDR3 is made up of 10 amino acids. Germline V CDR1 and CDR2: GTSNPN, SVGIG (reference sequence). DNA of the CDR3: TGTGCCTGGTCTGAAGAGACCCAGTACTTC. Its protein product is CAWSEETQYF.

The genes are TRBV9 and TRBJ2-7, with TRBD1 matching over 7 bases. CDR1 SGDLS and CDR2 YYNGEE come from the germline V gene. V lost 4 bases, J lost 7 bases, and 11 bases stayed unmatched. CDR3 length: 14 residues. In DNA, the CDR3 is TGTGCCAGCAGCCCTAATACAGGGGTTGGGGAGCAGTACTTC. Translated, it gives CASSPNTGVGEQYF.

A single count supports this clone. The chain recombines TRBV30 with TRBJ1-1, with D possibly TRBD1 on 6 matching bases. Trimming took 3 bases from V and 1 from J, leaving 15 bases between them. The CDR3 spans 15 residues. The germline V gene encodes CDR1 GTSNPN and CDR2 SVGIG (reference sequence). CDR3 in amino acids: CAWSGQPLTNTEAFF. The CDR3 region has the DNA TGTGCCTGGAGCGGACAGCCACTAACGAACACTGAAGCTTTCTTT.

The chain employs TRBV7-8 and TRBJ2-5; D gene ambiguous. Germline values: CDR1 SGHVS, CDR2 FQNEAQ. V lost 6 bases and J 5 bases, leaving 22 bases between the germline ends. The CDR3 extends over 16 amino acids. The CDR3 here is CASRFLGGRLLETQYF. In DNA, the CDR3 is TGTGCCAGCAGGTTCCTGGGCGGCCGACTCTTGGAGACCCAGTACTTC.

The chain employs TRBV25-1 and TRBJ1-1, with 7 nucleotides matching TRBD1. Losses at the gene ends were 5 bases for V and 4 bases for J; bases not matched to a gene: 7. The CDR3 length is 14 residues. Germline loops: CDR1 MGHDK, CDR2 SYGVNS. For the CDR3, the DNA is TGTGCCAGCAGTACGGACAGGAGGGGCACTGAAGCTTTCTTT. This encodes CASSTDRRGTEAFF.

The J gene is TRBJ2-1, the V gene TRBV9; D could derive from TRBD1 or TRBD2 (5 bases each). The germline CDR1 and CDR2 sequences are SGDLS and YYNGEE. The germline V and J ends were trimmed by 0 bases and 2 bases, with 9 bases remaining between them. The CDR3 loop spans 15 amino acids. CDR3 in DNA: TGTGCCAGCAGCGTAGCGGGGCTCACCTACAATGAGCAGTTCTTC. The encoded protein is CASSVAGLTYNEQFF.

This clone was counted a few times. The chain has TRBV6-1 and TRBJ1-5; D ambiguous. Germline loops: CDR1 MNHNS, CDR2 SASEGT. The CDR3 spans 14 residues. Trimming took off 6 bases at V and 0 bases at J, with 9 bases between the two ends. The chain's CDR3 is CASRARNSNQPQHF. The CDR3, as DNA: TGTGCCAGCAGGGCGAGGAATAGCAATCAGCCCCAGCATTTT.

The chain couples TRBV19 to TRBJ1-2; the D is unclear. The CDR3 covers 13 residues. Germline V gene data show CDR1 as LNHDA and CDR2 as SQIVND (reference sequence). Trimming shortened V by 5 bases and J by 4 bases, and 11 bases separated the two germline ends. CDR3 DNA sequence: TGTGCCAGTAGTCCCGCATCCATCTATGGCTACACCTTC. Protein: CASSPASIYGYTF.

This sequence joins TRBV18 and TRBJ2-4; TRBD1 agrees at 7 bases. The ends lost 5 bases at V and 1 base at J; junction bases unmatched: 5. The CDR3 loop spans 15 amino acids. Germline V gene lookup returns CDR1 KGHSH and CDR2 LQKENI. The CDR3: CASSDRVRAKNIQYF. The CDR3 nucleotides are TGTGCCAGCTCAGACAGGGTGAGGGCCAAAAACATTCAGTACTTC.

This clone was observed a few times. V is TRBV14 and J is TRBJ1-1; D unclear. The CDR3 runs 15 residues. Germline CDR1 and CDR2: SGHDN and FVKESK. V lost 0 bases and J 1 base, leaving 9 bases between the germline ends. The CDR3 region is CASSQDRTRNTEAFF. CDR3 nucleotides: TGTGCCAGCAGCCAAGATAGGACCCGGAACACTGAAGCTTTCTTT.

V usage is TRBV7-3 and J usage is TRBJ1-1, with a tentative D call TRBD1 (6 bases). Trimming stripped 6 bases from V and 4 bases from J, with 15 bases between. Germline assignment: CDR1 SGHTA and CDR2 FQGTGA. The CDR3 runs to 14 residues. Written as DNA, the CDR3 is TGTGCCAGCAGTTATTCTGGGGGCATCACTGAAGCTTTCTTT. Translating it yields CASSYSGGITEAFF.

This clone was seen a few times. The J gene is TRBJ2-7, the V gene TRBV7-2; no reliable D call. The ends were cut back, 2 bases at V and 4 bases at J, with 6 bases in the middle. In germline, CDR1 is SGHTA, CDR2 FQGNSA. The CDR3 loop spans 12 amino acids. The CDR3 nucleotides read TGTGCCAGCAGCTTATCAGTGTACGAGCAGTACTTC. Translating it yields CASSLSVYEQYF.

This clone showed up just a few times. Other nucleotide sequences in the sample specify the same CDR3. The chain couples TRBV5-1 to TRBJ2-3; D unclear. CDR3 length equals 13 residues. Per germline, CDR1 SGHRS and CDR2 YFSETQ. Trimming stripped 0 bases from V and 2 bases from J, with 4 bases between. CDR3 nucleotide sequence: TGCGCCAGCAGCTTGGATGTCACAGATACGCAGTATTTT. This encodes CASSLDVTDTQYF.

This clone was observed a few times. The CDR3 loop reads CASSNRRSSTDTQYF. As DNA, the CDR3 is TGTGCCAGCAGCAATCGACGGTCTAGCACAGATACGCAGTATTTT. The chain recombines TRBV7-8 with TRBJ2-3; D gene uncertain. CDR3 size: 15 residues. Trimming shortened V by 5 bases and J by 0 bases, and 12 bases separated the two germline ends. Germline CDR1 SGHVS, CDR2 FQNEAQ. The variable domain in full, with the rest retrieved from reference TRBV7-8 and TRBJ2-3, is GAGVSQSPRYKVAKRGQDVALRCDPISGHVSLFWYQQALGQGPEFLTYFQNEAQLDKSGLPSDRFFAERPEGSVSTLKIQRTQQEDSAVYLCASSNRRSSTDTQYFGPGTRLTVL.

As regards this clone: Other nucleotide sequences in the sample specify the same CDR3. The chain uses TRBV9 and TRBJ1-2; D is unclear. V was cut by 0 bases and J by 6 bases, with 12 bases left in between. The germline V gene has CDR1 SGDLS and CDR2 YYNGEE. This CDR3 has 14 amino acids. CDR3 loop: CASSVGRYGDGYTF. The CDR3 DNA is TGTGCCAGCAGCGTAGGAAGGTATGGTGATGGCTACACCTTC.

The chain couples TRBV6-6 to TRBJ1-1; D not resolved. Deletions cut 5 bases from V and 0 bases from J, with 7 bases between. Germline V gives CDR1 MNHNY, CDR2 SVGAGI (reference sequence). The CDR3 covers 13 residues. The chain's CDR3 is CASSTPMNTEAFF. CDR3 DNA sequence: TGTGCCAGCAGTACTCCAATGAACACTGAAGCTTTCTTT.

The V gene is TRBV6-1, the J gene TRBJ1-3; D remains unclear. The germline gives CDR1 MNHNS, CDR2 SASEGT. The CDR3 spans 16 residues. V dropped 0 bases and J dropped 2 bases, with 11 bases sitting between them. The CDR3 DNA reads TGTGCCAGCAGTGAAGCGGGCCAGGTGACTGGAAACACCATATATTTT. The encoded protein is CASSEAGQVTGNTIYF.

This clone occurred a few times. This sequence joins TRBV2 and TRBJ2-7, with D tentatively TRBD1 (6 bases). V lost 7 bases, J lost 0 bases, and 13 bases lay in between. The CDR3 has 14 residues. Germline-derived CDR1 and CDR2 are SNHLY and FYNNEI. The CDR3: CASKKGQLSYEQYF. Here the CDR3 DNA reads TGTGCCAGCAAAAAAGGACAGCTCTCCTACGAGCAGTACTTC.

The genes are TRBV5-4 and TRBJ2-1; 7 bases are shared with TRBD2. V dropped 3 bases and J dropped 4; count of bases not matched to a gene: 4. This CDR3 has 14 residues. Germline assignment: CDR1 SGHNT and CDR2 YYREEE (reference sequence). CDR3: CASSSGGGYNEQFF. The CDR3 DNA reads as TGTGCCAGCAGCTCGGGAGGAGGGTACAATGAGCAGTTCTTC.

The chain joins TRBV25-1 to TRBJ1-1, with no clear D. The germline V and J ends were trimmed by 4 bases and 2 bases, with 5 bases remaining between them. The CDR3 is made up of 12 amino acids. Germline V gene lookup returns CDR1 MGHDK and CDR2 SYGVNS. The chain's CDR3 is CASSGFNTEAFF. The CDR3 DNA reads as TGTGCCAGCAGTGGGTTTAACACTGAAGCTTTCTTT.

This clone was seen a few times. The chain couples TRBV6-5 to TRBJ2-2, with no clear D. Germline assignment: CDR1 MNHEY and CDR2 SVGAGI. The length of the CDR3 is 14 residues. V lost 6 bases and J 7 bases, leaving 15 bases between the germline ends. The CDR3 loop is CASRPEGLRGELFF. In DNA form, the CDR3 reads TGTGCCAGCAGACCTGAAGGGCTCCGCGGGGAGCTGTTTTTT.